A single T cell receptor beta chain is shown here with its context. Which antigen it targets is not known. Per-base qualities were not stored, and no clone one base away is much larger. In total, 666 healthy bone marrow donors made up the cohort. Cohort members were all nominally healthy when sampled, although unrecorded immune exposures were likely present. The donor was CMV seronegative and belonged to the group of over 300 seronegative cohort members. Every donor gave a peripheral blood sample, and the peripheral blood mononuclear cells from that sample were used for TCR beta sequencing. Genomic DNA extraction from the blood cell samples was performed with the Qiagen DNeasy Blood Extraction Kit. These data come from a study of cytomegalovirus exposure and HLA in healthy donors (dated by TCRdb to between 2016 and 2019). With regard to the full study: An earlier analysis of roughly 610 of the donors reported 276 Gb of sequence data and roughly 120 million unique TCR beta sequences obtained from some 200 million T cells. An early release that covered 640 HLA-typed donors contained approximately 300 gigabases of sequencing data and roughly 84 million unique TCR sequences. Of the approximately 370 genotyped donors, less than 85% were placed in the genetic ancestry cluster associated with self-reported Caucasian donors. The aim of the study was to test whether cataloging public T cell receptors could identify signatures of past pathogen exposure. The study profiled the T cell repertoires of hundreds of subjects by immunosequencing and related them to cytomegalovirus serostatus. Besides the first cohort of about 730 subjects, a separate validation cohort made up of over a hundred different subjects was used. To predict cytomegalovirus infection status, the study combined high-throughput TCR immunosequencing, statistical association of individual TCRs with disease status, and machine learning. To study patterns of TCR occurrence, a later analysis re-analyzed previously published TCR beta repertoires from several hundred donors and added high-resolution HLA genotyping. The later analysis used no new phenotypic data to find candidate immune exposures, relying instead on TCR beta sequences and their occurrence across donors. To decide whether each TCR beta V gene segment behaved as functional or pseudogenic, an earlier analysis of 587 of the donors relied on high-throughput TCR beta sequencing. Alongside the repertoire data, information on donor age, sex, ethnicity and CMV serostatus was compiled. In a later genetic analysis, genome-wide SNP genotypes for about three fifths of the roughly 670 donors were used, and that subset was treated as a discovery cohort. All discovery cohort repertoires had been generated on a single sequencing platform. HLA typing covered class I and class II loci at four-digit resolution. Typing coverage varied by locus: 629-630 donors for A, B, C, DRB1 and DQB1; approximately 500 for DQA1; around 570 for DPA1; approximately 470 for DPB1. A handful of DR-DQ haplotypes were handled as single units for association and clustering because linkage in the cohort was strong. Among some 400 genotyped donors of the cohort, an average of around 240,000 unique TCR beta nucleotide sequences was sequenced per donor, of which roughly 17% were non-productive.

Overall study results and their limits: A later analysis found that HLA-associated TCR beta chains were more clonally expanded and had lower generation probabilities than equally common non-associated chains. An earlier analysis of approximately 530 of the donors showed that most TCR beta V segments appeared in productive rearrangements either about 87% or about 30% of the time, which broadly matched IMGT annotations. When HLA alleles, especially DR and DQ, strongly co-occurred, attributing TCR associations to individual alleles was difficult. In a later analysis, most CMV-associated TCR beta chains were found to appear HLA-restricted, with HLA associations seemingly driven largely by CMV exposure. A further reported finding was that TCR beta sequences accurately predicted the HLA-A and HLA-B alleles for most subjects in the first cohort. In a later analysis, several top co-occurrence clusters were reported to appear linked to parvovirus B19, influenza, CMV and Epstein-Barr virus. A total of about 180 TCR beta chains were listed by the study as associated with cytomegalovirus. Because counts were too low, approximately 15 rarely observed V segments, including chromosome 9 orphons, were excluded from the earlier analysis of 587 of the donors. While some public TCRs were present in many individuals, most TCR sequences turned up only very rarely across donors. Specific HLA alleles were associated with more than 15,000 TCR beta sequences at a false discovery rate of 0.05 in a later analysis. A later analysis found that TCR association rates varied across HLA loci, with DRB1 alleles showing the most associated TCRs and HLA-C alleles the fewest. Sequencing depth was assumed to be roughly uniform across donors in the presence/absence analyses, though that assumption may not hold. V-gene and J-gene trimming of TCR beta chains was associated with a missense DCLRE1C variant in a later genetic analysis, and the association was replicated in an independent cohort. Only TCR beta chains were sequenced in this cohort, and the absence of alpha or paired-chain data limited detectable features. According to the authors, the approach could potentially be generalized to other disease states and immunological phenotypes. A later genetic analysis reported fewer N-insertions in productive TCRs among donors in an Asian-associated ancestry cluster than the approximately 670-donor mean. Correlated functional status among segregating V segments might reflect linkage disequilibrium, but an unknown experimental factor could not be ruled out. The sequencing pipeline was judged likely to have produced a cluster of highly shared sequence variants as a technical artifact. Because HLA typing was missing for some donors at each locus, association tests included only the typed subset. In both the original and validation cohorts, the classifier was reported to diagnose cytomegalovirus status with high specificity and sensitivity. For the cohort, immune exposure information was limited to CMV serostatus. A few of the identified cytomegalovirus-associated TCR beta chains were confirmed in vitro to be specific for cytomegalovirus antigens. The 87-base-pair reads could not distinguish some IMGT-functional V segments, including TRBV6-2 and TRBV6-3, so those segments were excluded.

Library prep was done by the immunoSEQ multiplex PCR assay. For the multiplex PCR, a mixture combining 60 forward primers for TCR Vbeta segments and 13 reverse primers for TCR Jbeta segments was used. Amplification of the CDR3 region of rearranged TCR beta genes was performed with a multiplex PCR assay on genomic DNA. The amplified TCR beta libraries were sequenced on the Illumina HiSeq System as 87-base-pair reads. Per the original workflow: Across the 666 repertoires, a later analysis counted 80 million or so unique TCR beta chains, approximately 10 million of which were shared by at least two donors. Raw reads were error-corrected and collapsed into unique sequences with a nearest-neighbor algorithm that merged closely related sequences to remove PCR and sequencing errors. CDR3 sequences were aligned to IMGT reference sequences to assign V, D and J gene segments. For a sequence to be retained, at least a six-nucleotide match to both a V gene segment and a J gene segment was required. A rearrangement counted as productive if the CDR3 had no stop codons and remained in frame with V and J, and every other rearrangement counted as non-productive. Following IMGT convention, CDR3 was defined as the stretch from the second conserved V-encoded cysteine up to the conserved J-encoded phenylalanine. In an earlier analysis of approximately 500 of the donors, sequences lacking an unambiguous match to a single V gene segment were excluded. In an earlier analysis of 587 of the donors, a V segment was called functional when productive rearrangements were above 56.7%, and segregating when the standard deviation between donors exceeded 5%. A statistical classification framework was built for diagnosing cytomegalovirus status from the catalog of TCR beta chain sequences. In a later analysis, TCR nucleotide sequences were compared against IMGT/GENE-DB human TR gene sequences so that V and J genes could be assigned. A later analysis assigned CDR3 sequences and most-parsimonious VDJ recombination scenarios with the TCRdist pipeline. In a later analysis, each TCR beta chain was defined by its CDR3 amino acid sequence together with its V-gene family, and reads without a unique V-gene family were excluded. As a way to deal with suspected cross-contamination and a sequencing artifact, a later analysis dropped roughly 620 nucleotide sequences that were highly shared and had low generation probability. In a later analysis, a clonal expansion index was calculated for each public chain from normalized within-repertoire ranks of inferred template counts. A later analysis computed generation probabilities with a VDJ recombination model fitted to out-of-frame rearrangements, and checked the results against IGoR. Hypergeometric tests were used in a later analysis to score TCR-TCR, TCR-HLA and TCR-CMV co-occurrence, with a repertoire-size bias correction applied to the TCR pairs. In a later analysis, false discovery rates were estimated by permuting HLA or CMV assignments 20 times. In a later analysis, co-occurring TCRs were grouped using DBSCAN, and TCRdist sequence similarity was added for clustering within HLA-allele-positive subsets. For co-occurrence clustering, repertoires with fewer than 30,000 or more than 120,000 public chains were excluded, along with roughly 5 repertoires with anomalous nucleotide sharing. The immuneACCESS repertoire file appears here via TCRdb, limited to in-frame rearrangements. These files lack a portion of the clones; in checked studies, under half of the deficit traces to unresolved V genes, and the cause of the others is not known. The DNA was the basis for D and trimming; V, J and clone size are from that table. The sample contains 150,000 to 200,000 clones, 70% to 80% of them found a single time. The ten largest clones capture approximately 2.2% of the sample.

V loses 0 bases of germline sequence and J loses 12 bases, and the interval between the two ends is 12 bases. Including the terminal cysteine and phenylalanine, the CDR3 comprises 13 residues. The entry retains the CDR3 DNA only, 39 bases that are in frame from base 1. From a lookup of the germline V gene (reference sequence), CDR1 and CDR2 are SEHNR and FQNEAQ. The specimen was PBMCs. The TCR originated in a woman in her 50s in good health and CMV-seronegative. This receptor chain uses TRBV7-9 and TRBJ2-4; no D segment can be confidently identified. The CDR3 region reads CASSLAGAEGQYF. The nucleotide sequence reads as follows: TGTGCCAGCAGCTTAGCGGGCGCTGAAGGTCAGTACTTC. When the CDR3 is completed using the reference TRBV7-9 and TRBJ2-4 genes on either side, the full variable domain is DTGVSQNPRHKITKRGQNVTFRCDPISEHNRLYWYRQTLGQGPEFLTYFQNEAQLEKSRLLSDRFSAERPKGSFSTLEIQRTEQGDSAMYLCASSLAGAEGQYFGAGTRLSVL.